The next 20 T cell receptor beta chains were all read from a single sample in a study of blood T cell repertoires in COVID-19. The protocol was immunoSEQ multiplex PCR, while the TCRdb copy is restricted to in-frame clones and leaves out a portion. The sample records 200,000 to 250,000 clones, almost 90% being singletons. The specimen was PBMCs or T cells enriched from blood (not recorded which). Every receptor here comes from a woman aged 50 to 65 with acute COVID-19.

The chain couples TRBV28 to TRBJ2-5, with 9 bases aligning to TRBD2. The V and J ends lost 3 bases and 1 base, in that order; junction bases with no gene match: 6. Germline loops: CDR1 MDHEN, CDR2 SYDVKM. The CDR3 loop spans 16 amino acids. The CDR3: CASSFLAGGPQETQYF. Here the CDR3 DNA reads TGTGCCAGCAGTTTTCTGGCGGGAGGGCCCCAAGAGACCCAGTACTTC. Filled out from reference TRBV28 and TRBJ2-5, the complete variable domain reads DVKVTQSSRYLVKRTGEKVFLECVQDMDHENMFWYRQDPGLGLRLIYFSYDVKMKEKGDIPEGYSVSREKKERFSLILESASTNQTSMYLCASSFLAGGPQETQYFGPGTRLLVL.

The rearrangement uses TRBV7-2 and TRBJ2-5; D is unclear. Trimming pared 1 base from V and 0 bases from J, leaving 6 bases between. This CDR3 contains 14 residues. Germline V gene sequence: CDR1 SGHTA, CDR2 FQGNSA. The CDR3 loop is CASSLVWHQETQYF. DNA for the CDR3: TGTGCCAGCAGCTTAGTGTGGCACCAAGAGACCCAGTACTTC.

The V gene is TRBV14, the J gene TRBJ2-7; the D is unclear. The germline CDR1 and CDR2 sequences are SGHDN and FVKESK. The CDR3 has 12 residues. V lost 4 bases and J lost 3, with 7 bases in between. CDR3 sequence reads: CASSPHGYEQYF. The DNA for the CDR3 is TGTGCCAGCAGCCCCCACGGCTACGAGCAGTACTTC.

J is TRBJ1-2 and V is TRBV28; D remains ambiguous. The CDR3 spans 14 residues. Germline V gene lookup returns CDR1 MDHEN and CDR2 SYDVKM. The V end lost 7 bases, the J end lost 0 bases, and 12 bases lay between the germline ends. CDR3 bases: TGTGCCAGCAATTCGGGTCTAACTAACTATGGCTACACCTTC. It specifies CASNSGLTNYGYTF.

This clone has just one count. The chain recombines TRBV3-1 (or the pseudogene TRBV3-2) with TRBJ1-3; the D is unclear. The germline gives CDR1 LGHDT, CDR2 YNNKEL (reference sequence). V was clipped by 4 bases and J by 3 bases, with 7 bases between them. The length of the CDR3 is 13 residues. The CDR3 sequence: CASSPTNGNTIYF. CDR3 DNA sequence: TGTGCCAGCAGCCCTACTAATGGAAACACCATATATTTT.

In DNA form, the CDR3 reads TGTGCCAGCACAGGAGGGTCTAGCAATCAGCCCCAGCATTTT. Translation gives CASTGGSSNQPQHF. This chain connects TRBV6-6 to TRBJ1-5; no clear D gene. The CDR3 contains 14 residues. The germline gives CDR1 MNHNY, CDR2 SVGAGI (reference sequence). Trimming removed 7 bases from V and 0 bases from J, with 10 bases in between.

The chain has TRBV5-1 and TRBJ2-3; D not certain. The CDR3 runs to 11 residues. Germline CDR1 and CDR2: SGHRS and YFSETQ. V was pared by 2 bases and J by 5 bases, with 3 bases between. Here the CDR3 reads CASSFRDTQYF. Written as DNA, the CDR3 is TGCGCCAGCAGCTTTAGAGATACGCAGTATTTT. Supplemented by reference TRBV5-1 and TRBJ2-3, the full variable domain reads KAGVTQTPRYLIKTRGQQVTLSCSPISGHRSVSWYQQTPGQGLQFLFEYFSETQRNKGNFPGRFSGRQFSNSRSEMNVSTLELGDSALYLCASSFRDTQYFGPGTRLTVL.

V gene TRBV14 combines with J gene TRBJ2-7, with D possibly matching TRBD1 (6 bases). The CDR3 length is 15 residues. V gave up 4 bases and J gave up 2 bases, with 15 bases separating them. Germline V gene sequence: CDR1 SGHDN, CDR2 FVKESK. The CDR3 sequence: CASSPQGGIPYEQYF. DNA for the CDR3: TGTGCCAGCAGCCCACAGGGTGGAATCCCCTACGAGCAGTACTTC.

The rearrangement joins TRBV5-1 to TRBJ1-1; 8 positions match TRBD1. This CDR3 contains 15 residues. The trim removed 7 bases at V and 0 bases at J, leaving 8 bases unmatched. The germline gives CDR1 SGHRS, CDR2 YFSETQ. Here the CDR3 reads CASSTGTGMNTEAFF. The CDR3 nucleotides read TGCGCCAGCTCTACCGGGACAGGCATGAACACTGAAGCTTTCTTT.

The chain has TRBV6-1 and TRBJ2-7; D is unresolved. CDR1 and CDR2 (germline): MNHNS, SASEGT. V gave up 3 bases and J gave up 2 bases, with 11 bases separating them. The CDR3 runs 14 residues. The CDR3, as DNA: TGTGCCAGCAGTGAGAGTAACGGAGCCTACGAGCAGTACTTC. Amino acid sequence: CASSESNGAYEQYF.

This rearrangement joins TRBV19 to TRBJ2-3; 10 nucleotides line up with TRBD1. V lost 5 bases, J lost 5 bases, and 7 bases stayed unmatched. Germline V gives CDR1 LNHDA, CDR2 SQIVND (reference sequence). CDR3 size: 15 residues. CDR3 protein: CASSSGTGVIDTQYF. The CDR3, as DNA: TGTGCCAGTAGTTCGGGGACAGGGGTGATAGATACGCAGTATTTT. The full variable domain, rest sourced from reference TRBV19 and TRBJ2-3, is DGGITQSPKYLFRKEGQNVTLSCEQNLNHDAMYWYRQDPGQGLRLIYYSQIVNDFQKGDIAEGYSVSREKKESFPLTVTSAQKNPTAFYLCASSSGTGVIDTQYFGPGTRLTVL.

V and J are TRBV7-2 and TRBJ2-7, with 8 bases aligning to TRBD1. Germline loops: CDR1 SGHTA, CDR2 FQGNSA. This CDR3 has 15 residues. V dropped 3 bases and J dropped 0; count of bases not matched to a gene: 4. CDR3 sequence: CASSFQGASSYEQYF. For the CDR3, the DNA is TGTGCCAGCAGCTTCCAGGGGGCCAGCTCCTACGAGCAGTACTTC.

The V gene is TRBV19, the J gene TRBJ1-1; tentative D call: TRBD1 (6 bases). Trimming stripped 3 bases from V and 4 bases from J, with 12 bases between. The CDR3 contains 14 residues. CDR1 and CDR2 from the germline V gene are LNHDA and SQIVND (reference sequence). This CDR3 reads CASSIAGASTEAFF. Written as DNA, the CDR3 is TGTGCCAGTAGTATTGCGGGGGCGAGCACTGAAGCTTTCTTT. The complete variable domain, with remaining parts taken from reference TRBV19 and TRBJ1-1, reads DGGITQSPKYLFRKEGQNVTLSCEQNLNHDAMYWYRQDPGQGLRLIYYSQIVNDFQKGDIAEGYSVSREKKESFPLTVTSAQKNPTAFYLCASSIAGASTEAFFGQGTRLTVV.

This rearrangement joins TRBV14 to TRBJ2-1; 7 bases are shared with TRBD2. CDR1 is SGHDN, CDR2 FVKESK, per germline. The ends lost 1 base at V and 6 bases at J; junction bases unmatched: 6. CDR3 length: 15 residues. This chain's CDR3 is CASSQVPSGVNEQFF. The CDR3 DNA follows: TGTGCCAGCAGCCAAGTCCCTAGCGGTGTCAATGAGCAGTTCTTC.

V is TRBV7-9 and J is TRBJ1-3; no firm D call. CDR1 is SEHNR, CDR2 FQNEAQ, per germline (reference sequence). The V end was cut by 0 bases, the J end by 0 bases, with 6 bases between. The CDR3 contains 15 residues. CDR3 nucleotide sequence: TGTGCCAGCAGCTTAGCAATCGGCTCTGGAAACACCATATATTTT. Its translation is CASSLAIGSGNTIYF.

The CDR3 coding sequence is TGTGCCTGGAGTCCCCCCGAGGCCGGGAATTCACCCCTCCACTTT. Residues: CAWSPPEAGNSPLHF. The V call is TRBV30, the J call TRBJ1-6; D is unresolved. Trimming took off 2 bases at V and 7 bases at J, with 15 bases between the two ends. This CDR3 has 15 residues. In germline, CDR1 is GTSNPN, CDR2 SVGIG (reference sequence).

The chain employs TRBV7-9 and TRBJ2-3; tentative D call: TRBD2 (6 bases). V lost 3 bases and J lost 5, with 15 bases in between. The CDR3 runs to 15 residues. The germline V gene has CDR1 SEHNR and CDR2 FQNEAQ (reference sequence). In nucleotides, the CDR3 is TGTGCCAGCAGCTTTCCAGGAGGGCGGGGAGATACGCAGTATTTT. Translated: CASSFPGGRGDTQYF.

This sequence joins TRBV27 and TRBJ2-7; perhaps TRBD1 as D (6 bases). Trimming took off 4 bases at V and 4 bases at J, with 17 bases between the two ends. Per the germline V gene, CDR1 is MNHEY and CDR2 is SMNVEV (reference sequence). This CDR3 has 15 residues. The CDR3 sequence: CASSSKQGRQYEQYF. CDR3 nucleotide sequence: TGTGCCAGCAGTTCGAAACAGGGACGGCAGTACGAGCAGTACTTC.

This clone appeared once. The J gene is TRBJ1-3, the V gene TRBV10-3; 8 bases are shared with TRBD1. This CDR3 has 14 residues. The junction had 7 bases not matched to a gene; V was cut back by 10 bases and J by 2 bases. Looked up from germline, CDR1 is ENHRY and CDR2 is SYGVKD. CDR3 nucleotide sequence: TGTGCCACCGAGGACAGGGTTCCTGGAAACACCATATATTTT. Its translation: CATEDRVPGNTIYF.

CDR3: CSVQGGLNTEAFF. The CDR3 region has the DNA TGCAGCGTCCAGGGTGGGCTGAACACTGAAGCTTTCTTT. The chain links TRBV29-1 to TRBJ1-1; D might be TRBD1 (5 bases). Germline V CDR1 and CDR2: SQVTM, ANQGSEA. The CDR3 spans 13 residues. Deletions cut 6 bases from V and 0 bases from J, with 11 bases between.